These 6 T cell receptor beta chains were sequenced from one sample in a study of blood T cell repertoires in COVID-19 (dated by TCRdb to 2020 to 2022). The library was produced with the immunoSEQ multiplex PCR assay. TCRdb's version of the immuneACCESS table is confined to in-frame rearrangements and falls short of the full clone set. An unresolved V gene accounts for under half of the shortfall where checked; the remainder is of unknown origin. The sample has about 150,000 clones on record, around 85% of them singletons. The ten largest account for 0.63% of the sample. The material sequenced was peripheral blood. All receptors come from a man aged 55-75 years with COVID-19, enrolled during active disease.

The chain is built from TRBV5-1 and TRBJ1-1; perhaps TRBD1 as D (6 bases). V lost 2 bases, J lost 4 bases, and 27 bases lay in between. CDR3 size: 19 residues. Per the germline V gene, CDR1 is SGHRS and CDR2 is YFSETQ. CDR3 DNA sequence: TGCGCCAGCAGCTTCTTATTCCAGGGGTCACCCACCGAGGCCACTGAAGCTTTCTTT. It encodes CASSFLFQGSPTEATEAFF.

This rearrangement joins TRBV7-9 to TRBJ1-1, with D tentatively TRBD1 (5 bases). The CDR3 is 14 residues long. Trimming cost V 5 bases and J 2 bases, with 12 bases left between them. Germline CDR1 SEHNR, CDR2 FQNEAQ (reference sequence). As DNA, the CDR3 is TGTGCCAGCAGCGTTACGGGGGTTAACACTGAAGCTTTCTTT. This encodes CASSVTGVNTEAFF.

This clone was seen a handful of times. CDR3 sequence reads: CASSPLGQGGVAEAFF. The CDR3 DNA is TGTGCCAGCTCACCACTCGGACAGGGCGGGGTGGCTGAAGCTTTCTTT. The V gene is TRBV18, the J gene TRBJ1-1, with 8 bases lining up with TRBD1. This CDR3 spans 16 amino acids. Germline loops: CDR1 KGHSH, CDR2 LQKENI. The junction had 10 bases not matched to a gene; V was cut back by 1 base and J by 6 bases.

The rearrangement joins TRBV27 to TRBJ2-3; D gene ambiguous. The CDR3 has 14 amino acids. The germline V gene encodes CDR1 MNHEY and CDR2 SMNVEV (reference sequence). V was pared by 1 base and J by 0 bases, with 5 bases between. In DNA form, the CDR3 reads TGTGCCAGCAGTTTATTAGATAGCACAGATACGCAGTATTTT. Protein: CASSLLDSTDTQYF.

V gene TRBV19 combines with J gene TRBJ2-7; 8 bases align to TRBD1. Germline values: CDR1 LNHDA, CDR2 SQIVND (reference sequence). With 2 bases clipped from V and 2 bases from J, the junction kept 5 bases outside the gene matches. This CDR3 is 15 amino acids long. Here the CDR3 DNA reads TGTGCCAGTAGTATATTACCGGGACAGGCCTACGAGCAGTACTTC. Translated, it gives CASSILPGQAYEQYF. The full variable domain, completed using reference TRBV19 and TRBJ2-7, is DGGITQSPKYLFRKEGQNVTLSCEQNLNHDAMYWYRQDPGQGLRLIYYSQIVNDFQKGDIAEGYSVSREKKESFPLTVTSAQKNPTAFYLCASSILPGQAYEQYFGPGTRLTVT.

The V and J genes are TRBV6-5 and TRBJ2-1, with 8 bases fitting TRBD1. V was clipped by 2 bases and J by 5 bases; unmatched bases: 5. There are 15 residues in the CDR3. The germline gives CDR1 MNHEY, CDR2 SVGAGI. The CDR3 here is CASSYPGQDNNEQFF. In DNA, the CDR3 is TGTGCCAGCAGTTACCCGGGACAGGACAACAATGAGCAGTTCTTC.